The entry that follows covers one T cell receptor beta chain sequence. The antigen is undetermined. This sample is part of a study of early T cells in non-severe SARS-CoV-2 infection. Across the study: Bulk RNA isolated from unsorted whole blood underwent sequencing; chains were not paired.

Unique molecular identifiers tagged individual cDNA molecules. A single record per CDR3 protein comes from TCRdb applying MiXCR to the 5' RACE reads. The top ten hold over 1.3% of the sample, which has about 64,000 distinct CDR3 sequences, roughly 12% seen once. CDR1 and CDR2 (germline): LNHDA, SQIVND (reference sequence). Trimming stripped 5 bases from V and 4 bases from J, with 9 bases between. This CDR3 comprises 12 residues. The study's findings and limits: Matches to VDJdb favored anti-spike CD8 responses and missed private and CD4 specificities.

The genes are TRBV19 and TRBJ2-7; D is uncertain. The sample here was whole blood, taken at baseline. This sequence originates from an adult who was a healthcare worker with PCR-confirmed SARS-CoV-2 infection or an uninfected control (not recorded which). This CDR3 is CASSSNGYEQYF. In nucleotides, the CDR3 is TGTGCCAGTAGTTCTAACGGATACGAGCAGTACTTC. The whole variable domain, remainder taken from reference TRBV19 and TRBJ2-7, is DGGITQSPKYLFRKEGQNVTLSCEQNLNHDAMYWYRQDPGQGLRLIYYSQIVNDFQKGDIAEGYSVSREKKESFPLTVTSAQKNPTAFYLCASSSNGYEQYFGPGTRLTVT.